Listed below are T cell receptor beta chains from one sample, sequenced in a study of T cells in Graves' hyperthyroidism and ophthalmopathy. TCRdb redid the calling of the multiplex PCR reads with MiXCR, one entry per CDR3 protein. The sample lists about 570,000 distinct CDR3 sequences; 40% to 55% were seen once. Material: peripheral blood or thyroid tissue (not recorded which). Receptors originate from an adult woman with Graves' disease, either hyperthyroidism or ophthalmopathy (not recorded which). The CDR3 runs from the conserved cysteine through the conserved F or W. Each record gives: D gene, CDR3 length, J gene, V gene, clone size, CDR3 protein, CDR3 DNA. D genes are given only for firm matches. For some rows the clone size is stated as once, few or many, or as a class when expanded; others skip it.

D gene: -
CDR3 length: 14
J gene: TRBJ1-1
V gene: TRBV4-1
clone size: many
CDR3 protein: CASSQVGVPSEAFF
CDR3 DNA: TGCGCCAGCAGCCAAGTTGGGGTACCGTCTGAAGCTTTCTTT

D gene: -
CDR3 length: 14
J gene: TRBJ2-5
V gene: TRBV12-3/TRBV12-4
clone size: many
CDR3 protein: CASSRIWGQETQYF
CDR3 DNA: TGTGCCAGCAGCCGGATCTGGGGCCAAGAGACCCAGTACTTC

D gene: TRBD1
CDR3 length: 16
J gene: TRBJ2-5
V gene: TRBV7-9
clone size: -
CDR3 protein: CASSPRKGQAGETQYF
CDR3 DNA: TGTGCCAGCAGCCCGCGAAAGGGACAGGCGGGGGAGACCCAGTACTTC

D gene: -
CDR3 length: 16
J gene: TRBJ2-6
V gene: TRBV2
clone size: -
CDR3 protein: CASSEVENTGANVLTF
CDR3 DNA: TGTGCCAGCAGTGAAGTGGAGAACACTGGGGCCAACGTCCTGACTTTC

D gene: TRBD1
CDR3 length: 15
J gene: TRBJ1-1
V gene: TRBV7-2
clone size: -
CDR3 protein: CASSAGTGGMAEAFF
CDR3 DNA: TGTGCCAGCAGTGCCGGGACAGGGGGTATGGCTGAAGCTTTCTTT

D gene: TRBD2
CDR3 length: 14
J gene: TRBJ2-7
V gene: TRBV9
clone size: -
CDR3 protein: CASSASGSYNEQYF
CDR3 DNA: TGTGCCAGCAGCGCTAGCGGTTCCTACAATGAGCAGTACTTC

D gene: -
CDR3 length: 14
J gene: TRBJ1-1
V gene: TRBV7-9
clone size: -
CDR3 protein: CASSPYSGSTEAFF
CDR3 DNA: TGTGCCAGCAGCCCGTATTCAGGGAGCACTGAAGCTTTCTTT

D gene: -
CDR3 length: 16
J gene: TRBJ2-7
V gene: TRBV9
clone size: -
CDR3 protein: CASSVAPGLHSYEQYF
CDR3 DNA: TGTGCCAGCAGCGTAGCCCCGGGACTCCACTCCTACGAGCAGTACTTC

D gene: -
CDR3 length: 14
J gene: TRBJ1-6
V gene: TRBV4-2
clone size: many
CDR3 protein: CASSQGPEDSPLHF
CDR3 DNA: TGTGCCAGCAGCCAAGGGCCAGAAGATTCACCCCTCCACTTT

D gene: TRBD1
CDR3 length: 15
J gene: TRBJ1-6
V gene: TRBV5-1
clone size: -
CDR3 protein: CASSLQDRVSTPLHF
CDR3 DNA: TGCGCCAGCAGCTTACAGGACAGGGTTTCGACACCCCTCCACTTT

D gene: -
CDR3 length: 14
J gene: TRBJ2-3
V gene: TRBV7-8
clone size: few
CDR3 protein: CASSRDRNTDTQYF
CDR3 DNA: TGTGCCAGCAGCCGGGACCGAAACACAGATACGCAGTATTTT

D gene: -
CDR3 length: 14
J gene: TRBJ2-2
V gene: TRBV7-7
clone size: -
CDR3 protein: CASSGSSWAGELFF
CDR3 DNA: TGTGCCAGCAGCGGCAGCTCTTGGGCCGGGGAGCTGTTTTTT

D gene: -
CDR3 length: 14
J gene: TRBJ1-4
V gene: TRBV7-2
clone size: many
CDR3 protein: CASSQGLTNEKLFF
CDR3 DNA: TGTGCCAGCTCCCAAGGGCTAACTAATGAAAAACTGTTTTTT

D gene: -
CDR3 length: 14
J gene: TRBJ2-5
V gene: TRBV2
clone size: -
CDR3 protein: CASSLVVENQPQYF
CDR3 DNA: TGTGCCAGCAGTTTAGTGGTGGAGAATCAGCCCCAGTACTTC

D gene: -
CDR3 length: 15
J gene: TRBJ2-7
V gene: TRBV10-3
clone size: many
CDR3 protein: CAISESAVDSYEQYF
CDR3 DNA: TGTGCCATCAGTGAGTCGGCAGTGGACTCCTACGAGCAGTACTTC

D gene: -
CDR3 length: 14
J gene: TRBJ2-2
V gene: TRBV30
clone size: -
CDR3 protein: CAWRVAPNTGELFF
CDR3 DNA: TGTGCCTGGAGGGTCGCACCGAACACCGGGGAGCTGTTTTTT

D gene: -
CDR3 length: 15
J gene: TRBJ1-3
V gene: TRBV4-1
clone size: many
CDR3 protein: CASSRTGIVENTIYF
CDR3 DNA: TGCGCCAGCAGCCGCACAGGGATAGTAGAAAACACCATATATTTT

D gene: -
CDR3 length: 13
J gene: TRBJ1-1
V gene: TRBV29-1
clone size: -
CDR3 protein: CSVLKTGNVEAFF
CDR3 DNA: TGCAGCGTTCTCAAGACGGGTAATGTTGAAGCTTTCTTT

D gene: TRBD1
CDR3 length: 15
J gene: TRBJ1-5
V gene: TRBV20-1
clone size: many
CDR3 protein: CSASSPTGGFEPQHF
CDR3 DNA: TGCAGTGCTAGTTCACCTACAGGGGGTTTTGAGCCCCAGCATTTT

D gene: TRBD1
CDR3 length: 15
J gene: TRBJ1-2
V gene: TRBV7-9
clone size: -
CDR3 protein: CASTTQGTGAYGYTF
CDR3 DNA: TGTGCCAGCACGACACAGGGGACAGGGGCCTATGGCTACACCTTC

D gene: TRBD2
CDR3 length: 16
J gene: TRBJ2-5
V gene: TRBV2
clone size: once
CDR3 protein: CASTASGRAGQETQYF
CDR3 DNA: TGTGCCAGCACGGCTAGCGGGAGGGCGGGCCAAGAGACCCAGTACTTC

D gene: TRBD1
CDR3 length: 16
J gene: TRBJ1-2
V gene: TRBV29-1
clone size: -
CDR3 protein: CSVEEGTGGYYYGYTF
CDR3 DNA: TGCAGCGTTGAAGAGGGGACAGGGGGCTATTACTATGGCTACACCTTC

D gene: TRBD1
CDR3 length: 15
J gene: TRBJ1-4
V gene: TRBV30
clone size: -
CDR3 protein: CAWSRTGVGNEKLFF
CDR3 DNA: TGTGCCTGGAGCAGGACAGGGGTTGGTAATGAAAAACTGTTTTTT

D gene: -
CDR3 length: 14
J gene: TRBJ2-1
V gene: TRBV2
clone size: -
CDR3 protein: CASKDQGFYNEQFF
CDR3 DNA: TGTGCCAGCAAGGACCAGGGATTCTACAATGAGCAGTTCTTC

D gene: -
CDR3 length: 14
J gene: TRBJ1-1
V gene: TRBV20-1
clone size: few
CDR3 protein: CSARWAGVNTEAFF
CDR3 DNA: TGCAGTGCTAGATGGGCGGGGGTGAACACTGAAGCTTTCTTT

D gene: -
CDR3 length: 16
J gene: TRBJ1-5
V gene: TRBV24-1
clone size: -
CDR3 protein: CATSKHMVGGQETQHF
CDR3 DNA: TGTGCCACCAGTAAGCATATGGTGGGTGGGCAAGAGACCCAGCATTTT

D gene: -
CDR3 length: 16
J gene: TRBJ1-2
V gene: TRBV20-1
clone size: -
CDR3 protein: CSAPVSYPGQDYGHTF
CDR3 DNA: TGCAGTGCACCCGTTAGTTATCCGGGACAAGACTATGGCCACACCTTC

D gene: -
CDR3 length: 16
J gene: TRBJ2-5
V gene: TRBV7-7
clone size: -
CDR3 protein: CASRSPLTADQETQYF
CDR3 DNA: TGTGCCAGCAGGTCCCCCCTCACGGCGGACCAAGAGACCCAGTACTTC

D gene: -
CDR3 length: 14
J gene: TRBJ1-1
V gene: TRBV11-2
clone size: few
CDR3 protein: CASRLREVYTEAFF
CDR3 DNA: TGTGCCAGCAGGCTTCGGGAAGTTTACACTGAAGCTTTCTTT

D gene: -
CDR3 length: 15
J gene: TRBJ1-6
V gene: TRBV11-2
clone size: once
CDR3 protein: CASSPGRTYNSPLHF
CDR3 DNA: TGTGCCAGCAGCCCGGGGAGGACCTATAATTCACCCCTCCACTTT

D gene: -
CDR3 length: 16
J gene: TRBJ2-2
V gene: TRBV5-8
clone size: -
CDR3 protein: CASSPLNLAGTGELFF
CDR3 DNA: TGTGCCAGCAGCCCGCTTAATCTGGCAGGAACCGGGGAGCTGTTTTTT

D gene: TRBD1
CDR3 length: 16
J gene: TRBJ1-6
V gene: TRBV20-1
clone size: many
CDR3 protein: CSARVTQGVHNSPLHF
CDR3 DNA: TGCAGTGCTAGAGTTACCCAGGGGGTTCATAATTCACCCCTCCACTTT

D gene: -
CDR3 length: 14
J gene: TRBJ1-2
V gene: TRBV24-1
clone size: -
CDR3 protein: CATSDLAGNDGYTF
CDR3 DNA: TGTGCCACCAGTGATTTAGCAGGAAACGATGGCTACACCTTC

D gene: -
CDR3 length: 14
J gene: TRBJ1-1
V gene: TRBV5-1
clone size: many
CDR3 protein: CASSLYRMNTEAFF
CDR3 DNA: TGCGCCAGCAGCTTGTACAGAATGAACACTGAAGCTTTCTTT

D gene: TRBD1
CDR3 length: 16
J gene: TRBJ1-6
V gene: TRBV13
clone size: -
CDR3 protein: CASSFKAGGGRSPLHF
CDR3 DNA: TGTGCCAGCAGCTTTAAGGCGGGAGGGGGCAGATCACCCCTCCACTTT

D gene: -
CDR3 length: 14
J gene: TRBJ1-1
V gene: TRBV12-3/TRBV12-4
clone size: -
CDR3 protein: CASSDRSGNTEAFF
CDR3 DNA: TGTGCCAGCAGCGACAGATCTGGAAACACTGAAGCTTTCTTT

D gene: TRBD2
CDR3 length: 14
J gene: TRBJ2-7
V gene: TRBV20-1
clone size: many
CDR3 protein: CSAPSREAPYEQYF
CDR3 DNA: TGCAGTGCTCCTTCGCGGGAGGCACCCTACGAGCAGTACTTC

D gene: TRBD1
CDR3 length: 14
J gene: TRBJ1-5
V gene: TRBV12-3/TRBV12-4
clone size: -
CDR3 protein: CASSSTGVGSPQHF
CDR3 DNA: TGTGCCAGCAGTTCGACAGGGGTAGGGTCACCCCAGCATTTT

D gene: TRBD1
CDR3 length: 18
J gene: TRBJ2-2
V gene: TRBV7-9
clone size: few
CDR3 protein: CASSSPRFRGRNTGELFF
CDR3 DNA: TGTGCCAGCAGCTCCCCCCGGTTCAGGGGGCGGAACACCGGGGAGCTGTTTTTT

D gene: TRBD2
CDR3 length: 15
J gene: TRBJ2-7
V gene: TRBV11-2
clone size: -
CDR3 protein: CASSTSGGRTGEQYF
CDR3 DNA: TGTGCCAGCAGCACCTCGGGGGGACGCACCGGGGAGCAGTACTTC

D gene: -
CDR3 length: 17
J gene: TRBJ1-5
V gene: TRBV4-1
clone size: many
CDR3 protein: CASSQSPRFGGDQPQHF
CDR3 DNA: TGCGCCAGCAGCCAAAGTCCGCGGTTTGGGGGGGATCAGCCCCAGCATTTT

D gene: -
CDR3 length: 15
J gene: TRBJ1-6
V gene: TRBV10-3
clone size: many
CDR3 protein: CAISESRGRTAPLHF
CDR3 DNA: TGTGCCATCAGTGAGTCACGGGGCAGGACGGCACCCCTCCACTTT

D gene: -
CDR3 length: 11
J gene: TRBJ1-3
V gene: TRBV7-9
clone size: -
CDR3 protein: CASSTGDTIYF
CDR3 DNA: TGTGCCAGCAGCACCGGGGACACCATATATTTT

D gene: -
CDR3 length: 15
J gene: TRBJ1-4
V gene: TRBV12-3/TRBV12-4
clone size: -
CDR3 protein: CASSLVGTRSEKLFF
CDR3 DNA: TGTGCCAGCAGTTTAGTGGGGACACGTTCTGAAAAACTGTTTTTT